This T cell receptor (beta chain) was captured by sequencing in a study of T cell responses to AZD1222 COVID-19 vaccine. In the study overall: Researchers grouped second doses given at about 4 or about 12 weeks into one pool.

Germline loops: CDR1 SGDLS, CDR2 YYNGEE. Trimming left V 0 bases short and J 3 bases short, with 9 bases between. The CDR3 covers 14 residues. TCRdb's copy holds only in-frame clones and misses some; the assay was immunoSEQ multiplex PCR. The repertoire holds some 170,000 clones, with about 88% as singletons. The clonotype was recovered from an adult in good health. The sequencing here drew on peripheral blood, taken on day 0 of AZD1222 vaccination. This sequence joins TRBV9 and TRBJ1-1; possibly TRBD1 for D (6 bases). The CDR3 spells CASSVGGAHTEAFF. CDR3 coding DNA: TGTGCCAGCAGCGTAGGGGGGGCCCACACTGAAGCTTTCTTT.